The 12 T cell receptor beta chains below all came from one sample that was sequenced in a study of T cells expressing NK-cell markers. Using the 5' RACE reads, TCRdb records one entry per CDR3 protein without DNA. The repertoire table contains 400,000 to 500,000 distinct CDR3 sequences. The sequencing input was blood T cells: a sorted CD56 or NKG2C T cell subset, CD4+ or CD8+ T cells, or bulk PBMC T cells (not recorded which). These receptors all come from a woman aged 18-69 years in good health.

This sequence joins TRBV12-3 or TRBV12-4 and TRBJ1-4; TCRdb returns TRBD1, unconfirmable since there is no DNA. This CDR3 spans 14 amino acids. The CDR3 protein is CASSRDRGPEKLFF.

V gene TRBV2 combines with J gene TRBJ1-1; absent DNA, TCRdb's TRBD1 call cannot be checked. Looked up from germline, CDR1 is SNHLY and CDR2 is FYNNEI. The CDR3 spans 13 residues. The CDR3 region is CASRDRVFTEAFF.

The rearrangement links TRBV23-1 to TRBJ2-5. TRBV23-1 is reported as an ORF; its role is uncertain. CDR3 length: 12 residues. CDR3: CASRAAQETQYF.

V and J are TRBV6-1 and TRBJ2-3. Germline CDR1 MNHNS, CDR2 SASEGT. CDR3 size: 15 residues. The CDR3 loop reads CASTDVGLATDTQYF.

V usage is TRBV24-1 and J usage is TRBJ2-1. CDR1 is KGHDR, CDR2 SFDVKD, per germline. CDR3 length equals 15 residues. The chain's CDR3 is CATSDPWSSYNEQFF.

V gene TRBV5-1 combines with J gene TRBJ2-5; TCRdb indicates TRBD1, and absent DNA this call remains unverified. CDR1 and CDR2 (germline): SGHRS, YFSETQ. This CDR3 contains 15 residues. The CDR3 sequence: CASSPLDGLSETQYF.

The chain combines TRBV20-1 with TRBJ2-5; TCRdb reports TRBD2, a call that lacks DNA to check it against. This CDR3 has 14 residues. Germline V lookup: CDR1 DFQATT, CDR2 SNEGSKA (reference sequence). The chain's CDR3 is CSARRLGGLETQYF.

The rearrangement uses TRBV18 and TRBJ2-7; TCRdb's D gene call, TRBD2, goes unchecked for lack of DNA. CDR1 is KGHSH, CDR2 LQKENI, per germline. CDR3 length equals 16 residues. CDR3: CASSQSGLAGIYEQYF.

This chain connects TRBV5-4 to TRBJ1-4; TCRdb's D gene call, TRBD1, goes unchecked for lack of DNA. This CDR3 is built from 16 residues. Germline lookup yields CDR1 SGHNT and CDR2 YYREEE (reference sequence). The chain's CDR3 is CASSRGQVATNEKLFF.

The chain joins TRBV20-1 to TRBJ2-5; TCRdb returns TRBD2, unconfirmable since there is no DNA. Germline lookup yields CDR1 DFQATT and CDR2 SNEGSKA (reference sequence). The CDR3 has 13 amino acids. This CDR3 is CSAREGFSETQYF.

This sequence joins TRBV6-1 and TRBJ2-5; TCRdb reports TRBD1, a call that lacks DNA to check it against. CDR1 is MNHNS and CDR2 is SASEGT in the germline V gene. The CDR3 spans 14 residues. This CDR3 reads CASSPGPSRETQYF.

The CDR3 loop is CASSQVVLTGTGSNQPQHF. This chain links TRBV4-3 with TRBJ1-5; TCRdb returns TRBD1, unconfirmable since there is no DNA. The CDR3 has 19 residues. Germline V lookup: CDR1 LGHNA, CDR2 YSLEER.